A single sample is the source of the 24 T cell receptor beta chains below, sequenced in a study of T cell changes during pregnancy in multiple sclerosis. This table comes from immunoSEQ multiplex PCR, and its TCRdb copy is limited to in-frame clones, with some not included. The data contain tens of thousands of clones, about nine tenths of them singletons. Here the sequenced sample was CD4+ T cells from peripheral blood mononuclear cells, taken in the second trimester of pregnancy. These receptors all stem from a female donor with multiple sclerosis, enrolled in a pregnancy study.

This clone has only a few counts. The rearrangement uses TRBV30 and TRBJ1-1; D may be TRBD1 (6 bases). Germline V CDR1 and CDR2: GTSNPN, SVGIG (reference sequence). CDR3 length: 13 residues. Trimming cost V 5 bases and J 5 bases, with 15 bases left between them. Written as DNA, the CDR3 is TGTGCCTGGGGGAAGGGGCAGGGGACTGAAGCTTTCTTT. Translated, it gives CAWGKGQGTEAFF.

This chain links TRBV28 with TRBJ1-4; tentative D call: TRBD1 (5 bases). V was pared by 1 base and J by 8 bases, with 14 bases between. Germline values: CDR1 MDHEN, CDR2 SYDVKM. This CDR3 contains 15 residues. This CDR3 is CASSLLSRVGEKLFF. The CDR3 DNA is TGTGCCAGCAGTTTATTGAGCAGGGTTGGGGAAAAACTGTTTTTT.

The chain recombines TRBV27 with TRBJ1-3; 12 bases match TRBD1. This CDR3 has 19 amino acids. Germline trimming cut 0 bases from V and 6 bases from J; bases unmatched to any gene: 12. Per germline, CDR1 MNHEY and CDR2 SMNVEV (reference sequence). The CDR3 region is CASSLSPLGQGASVNTIYF. CDR3 bases: TGTGCCAGCAGTTTATCCCCATTGGGACAGGGGGCTTCCGTAAACACCATATATTTT.

This clone was found a few times. V gene TRBV19 combines with J gene TRBJ2-3; TRBD2 aligns across 10 bases. This CDR3 region has 17 residues. The V gene end was trimmed by 3 bases and the J gene end by 4 bases; junction bases not matched to a gene: 10. Germline CDR1 is LNHDA and CDR2 is SQIVND (reference sequence). The DNA of the CDR3 is TGTGCCAGTAGTATTTTCCCCGCCAGCGGGGGGGCAGATACGCAGTATTTT. Protein: CASSIFPASGGADTQYF.

The chain couples TRBV9 to TRBJ1-2; a weak D match, TRBD1 (5 bases). The CDR3 is 16 residues long. Per germline, CDR1 SGDLS and CDR2 YYNGEE. V was shortened by 4 bases and J by 4 bases, with 20 bases between the two germline ends. The CDR3 protein is CASSPPWGGSLYGYTF. CDR3 coding DNA: TGTGCCAGCAGCCCCCCCTGGGGGGGATCCCTCTATGGCTACACCTTC. The full variable domain, in which reference TRBV9 and TRBJ1-2 provide the parts outside the CDR3, is DSGVTQTPKHLITATGQRVTLRCSPRSGDLSVYWYQQSLDQGLQFLIQYYNGEERAKGNILERFSAQQFPDLHSELNLSSLELGDSALYFCASSPPWGGSLYGYTFGSGTRLTVV.

The chain combines TRBV29-1 with TRBJ2-3; tentatively, D is TRBD2 (6 bases). The CDR3 loop spans 13 amino acids. Between the trimmed V and J ends, which lost 4 bases and 3 bases, there was a span of 11 bases. Germline V gene sequence: CDR1 SQVTM, CDR2 ANQGSEA. The CDR3 spells CSVGSGRTDTQYF. Written as DNA, the CDR3 is TGCAGCGTTGGGTCAGGGAGGACAGATACGCAGTATTTT.

J is TRBJ2-7 and V is TRBV30; D call uncertain. This CDR3 is 12 amino acids long. Germline-derived CDR1 and CDR2 are GTSNPN and SVGIG (reference sequence). V dropped 5 bases and J dropped 3 bases, with 11 bases sitting between them. The CDR3 bases are TGTGCCTGGGGCAGATCGTACTACGAGCAGTACTTC. Translated, it gives CAWGRSYYEQYF.

The J gene is TRBJ2-1, the V gene TRBV11-2, with TRBD2 as a possible D gene (6 bases). V lost 5 bases and J 7 bases, leaving 15 bases between the germline ends. The CDR3 is 14 residues long. Germline CDR1 SGHAT, CDR2 FQNNGV. CDR3 protein: CASSRSGGDNEQFF. CDR3 in DNA: TGTGCCAGCAGCCGATCAGGAGGGGATAATGAGCAGTTCTTC.

This clone has a handful of counts. The chain joins TRBV25-1 to TRBJ2-7, with TRBD1 matching 8 bases. The CDR3 has 13 amino acids. CDR1 MGHDK and CDR2 SYGVNS come from the germline V gene. Trimming cost V 5 bases and J 3 bases; bases outside gene matches: 3. CDR3 nucleotide sequence: TGTGCCAGCAGTAAGACAGGGGTCTACGAGCAGTACTTC. Its translation: CASSKTGVYEQYF.

The chain recombines TRBV5-1 with TRBJ1-2; D uncertain. CDR3 length equals 13 residues. V lost 5 bases to trimming and J lost 2 bases, with 10 bases between them. Germline V gene lookup returns CDR1 SGHRS and CDR2 YFSETQ. The CDR3 reads CASRVPYNYGYTF. Here the CDR3 DNA reads TGCGCCAGCAGGGTCCCCTACAACTATGGCTACACCTTC.

The rearrangement uses TRBV19 and TRBJ2-3, with TRBD2 matching 11 bases. CDR3 length: 16 amino acids. V shed 5 bases and J 0 bases; nucleotides not matched to a gene: 4. From germline, CDR1 is LNHDA and CDR2 SQIVND (reference sequence). Here the CDR3 reads CASSARLAGSTDTQYF. The CDR3 DNA follows: TGTGCCAGTAGTGCGCGACTAGCGGGGAGCACAGATACGCAGTATTTT.

The chain employs TRBV27 and TRBJ2-7, with 11 bases that match TRBD1. Trimming took 5 bases from V and 2 from J; bases not matched to a gene: 8. This CDR3 is built from 16 residues. Germline V CDR1 and CDR2: MNHEY, SMNVEV (reference sequence). The CDR3 sequence: CASSPRGTGGTYEQYF. The CDR3 DNA is TGTGCCAGCAGTCCCCGTGGGACAGGGGGAACCTACGAGCAGTACTTC.

The chain has TRBV27 and TRBJ2-6; possibly TRBD2 for D (6 bases). Germline CDR1 MNHEY, CDR2 SMNVEV (reference sequence). V lost 4 bases to trimming and J lost 0 bases, with 16 bases between them. The CDR3 spans 18 residues. The CDR3 sequence is CASSSPRGPASGANVLTF. The CDR3, as DNA: TGTGCCAGCAGTTCCCCGCGGGGACCCGCCTCTGGGGCCAACGTCCTGACTTTC.

V gene TRBV2 combines with J gene TRBJ2-6; D not certain. Germline assignment: CDR1 SNHLY and CDR2 FYNNEI. The CDR3 length is 14 residues. Trimming cost V 3 bases and J 0 bases, with 3 bases left between them. In DNA form, the CDR3 reads TGTGCCAGCAGTGAGAGCTCTGGGGCCAACGTCCTGACTTTC. This translates into CASSESSGANVLTF.

V is TRBV5-1 and J is TRBJ2-2; a possible D gene is TRBD2 (5 bases). CDR3 length: 15 amino acids. The V end was cut by 2 bases, the J end by 2 bases, with 10 bases between. Per the germline V gene, CDR1 is SGHRS and CDR2 is YFSETQ. The CDR3 DNA reads TGCGCCAGCAGCTTCGTGACTACAAACACCGGGGAGCTGTTTTTT. Protein: CASSFVTTNTGELFF.

The chain carries TRBV11-2 and TRBJ1-1; 12 positions agree with TRBD1. Trimming removed 1 base from V and 5 bases from J; junction bases left unmatched: 8. CDR3 length: 17 residues. Germline loops: CDR1 SGHAT, CDR2 FQNNGV. CDR3 protein: CASSLGRDRGRSTEAFF. In nucleotides, the CDR3 is TGTGCCAGCAGCTTAGGACGGGACAGGGGGCGAAGTACTGAAGCTTTCTTT.

The CDR3, as DNA: TGTGCCAGCAGTCAGAACAGGGGGCAGAAAAAACTGTTTTTT. This translates into CASSQNRGQKKLFF. V gene TRBV6-5 combines with J gene TRBJ1-4; 9 positions agree with TRBD1. The CDR3 is 14 amino acids. In germline, CDR1 is MNHEY, CDR2 SVGAGI. The trim removed 5 bases at V and 9 bases at J, leaving 7 bases unmatched.

V and J are TRBV5-4 and TRBJ2-7; D is ambiguous. Trimming removed 0 bases at V and 2 bases at J, with 12 bases between. This CDR3 region has 15 residues. Germline-derived CDR1 and CDR2 are SGHNT and YYREEE (reference sequence). CDR3: CASSLAPSGPYEQYF. The CDR3 region has the DNA TGTGCCAGCAGCTTGGCTCCTTCCGGTCCCTACGAGCAGTACTTC.

The chain carries TRBV25-1 and TRBJ2-7; D ambiguous. CDR1 is MGHDK, CDR2 SYGVNS, per germline. Trimming cost V 3 bases and J 0 bases, with 6 bases left between them. The CDR3 loop spans 13 amino acids. CDR3 nucleotide sequence: TGTGCCAGCAGTGATCCCAACTCCTACGAGCAGTACTTC. Protein sequence: CASSDPNSYEQYF.

This clone has a single count. V is TRBV5-6 and J is TRBJ2-2; weak D call: TRBD1 (6 bases). Germline V gene lookup returns CDR1 SGHDT and CDR2 YYEEEE. The CDR3 covers 14 residues. Trimming took off 3 bases at V and 3 bases at J, with 9 bases between the two ends. This chain's CDR3 is CASSWNRDTGELFF. The CDR3 DNA is TGTGCCAGCAGCTGGAACAGGGACACCGGGGAGCTGTTTTTT.

This chain connects TRBV19 to TRBJ2-7, with TRBD2 as a possible D gene (6 bases). The germline CDR1 and CDR2 sequences are LNHDA and SQIVND (reference sequence). V shed 5 bases and J shed 3 bases, with 14 bases lying between them. The CDR3 loop spans 14 amino acids. The CDR3, as DNA: TGTGCCAGTAGTCCCAGGGACTTCAGCTACGAGCAGTACTTC. Encoded protein: CASSPRDFSYEQYF.

The J gene is TRBJ2-5, the V gene TRBV27; perhaps TRBD1 as D (7 bases). The V end lost 7 bases, the J end lost 7 bases, and 25 bases lay between the germline ends. Germline values: CDR1 MNHEY, CDR2 SMNVEV (reference sequence). The CDR3 length is 16 residues. Here the CDR3 DNA reads TGTGCCAGCACACGTACCGGGGGACAGAGAGCAGGGACCCAGTACTTC. Amino acids: CASTRTGGQRAGTQYF.

J is TRBJ1-4 and V is TRBV5-1; 7 positions agree with TRBD1. Germline CDR1 is SGHRS and CDR2 is YFSETQ. V lost 3 bases to trimming and J lost 8 bases; unmatched junction nucleotides: 7. The CDR3 has 14 amino acids. CDR3 residues: CASSSGGSGEKLFF. The CDR3 nucleotides read TGCGCCAGCAGCTCAGGGGGGTCTGGCGAAAAACTGTTTTTT.

The J gene is TRBJ1-2, the V gene TRBV27; 8 positions match TRBD1. Germline V gene data show CDR1 as MNHEY and CDR2 as SMNVEV (reference sequence). The CDR3 covers 13 residues. V shed 9 bases and J 7 bases; nucleotides not matched to a gene: 10. The CDR3 DNA sequence: TGTGCCAGTAGGAATCCAGGGGGCTTTGGCTACACCTTC. Encoded protein: CASRNPGGFGYTF.